This T cell receptor (beta chain) is from a study of beta chain features in type 1 diabetes. Study context: Summed over all samples, the examined sorted cells came to 85 million to 140 million.

This CDR3 spans 13 amino acids. Trimming stripped 4 bases from V and 5 bases from J, with 9 bases between. Per germline, CDR1 MNHEY and CDR2 SVGAGI. Blood was collected once per donor into heparin, averaging approximately 0.11 L. Isolation of CD4+ naive, central memory, regulatory and stem cell-like memory cells was achieved by sorting via CD45RO/CCR7/CD25/CD127/CD95/CD27. TCRB transcripts that were expressed got sequenced, as all of the isolated RNA had been reverse transcribed. Profiled with immunoSEQ multiplex PCR; TCRdb holds only in-frame clones, not every one. Of almost 350,000 clones in the sample, 8% are singletons; the top ten hold 0.44%.

The TCR originated in a woman younger than 30 in good health. Sequencing was done on a sample of central memory CD4+ T cells from blood. The genes are TRBV6-5 and TRBJ2-1; D is undetermined. CDR3: CASSSRTNNEQFF. The CDR3, as DNA: TGTGCCAGCAGTTCTAGGACCAACAATGAGCAGTTCTTC.